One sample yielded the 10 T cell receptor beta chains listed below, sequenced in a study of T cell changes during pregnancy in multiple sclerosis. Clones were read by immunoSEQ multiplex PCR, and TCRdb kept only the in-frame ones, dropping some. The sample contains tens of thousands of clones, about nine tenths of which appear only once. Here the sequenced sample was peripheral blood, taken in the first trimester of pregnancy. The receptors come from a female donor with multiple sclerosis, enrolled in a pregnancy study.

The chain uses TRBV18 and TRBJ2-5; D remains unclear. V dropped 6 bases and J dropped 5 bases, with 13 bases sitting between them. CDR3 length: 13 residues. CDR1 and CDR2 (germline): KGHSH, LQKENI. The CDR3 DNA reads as TGTGCCAGCTCTCCTCTAGGCCCCGAGACCCAGTACTTC. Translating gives CASSPLGPETQYF.

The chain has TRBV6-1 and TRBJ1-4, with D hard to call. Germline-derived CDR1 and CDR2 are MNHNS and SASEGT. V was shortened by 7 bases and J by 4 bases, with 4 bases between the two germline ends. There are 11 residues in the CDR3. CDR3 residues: CASTLNEKLFF. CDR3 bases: TGTGCCAGCACCCTTAATGAAAAACTGTTTTTT.

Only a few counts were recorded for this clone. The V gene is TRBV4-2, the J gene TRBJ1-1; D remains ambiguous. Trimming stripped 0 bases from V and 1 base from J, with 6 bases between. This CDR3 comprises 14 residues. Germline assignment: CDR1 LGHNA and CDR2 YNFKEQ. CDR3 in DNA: TGTGCCAGCAGCCAAGATTCACAGAACACTGAAGCTTTCTTT. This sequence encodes CASSQDSQNTEAFF.

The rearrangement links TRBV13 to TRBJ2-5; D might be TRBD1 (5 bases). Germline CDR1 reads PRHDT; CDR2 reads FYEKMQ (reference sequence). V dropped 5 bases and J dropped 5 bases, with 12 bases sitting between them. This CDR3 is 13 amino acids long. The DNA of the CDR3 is TGTGCCAGCAGCAACGGAAGGGGTGAGACCCAGTACTTC. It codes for CASSNGRGETQYF. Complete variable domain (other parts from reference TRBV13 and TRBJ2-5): AAGVIQSPRHLIKEKRETATLKCYPIPRHDTVYWYQQGPGQDPQFLISFYEKMQSDKGSIPDRFSAQQFSDYHSELNMSSLELGDSALYFCASSNGRGETQYFGPGTRLLVL.

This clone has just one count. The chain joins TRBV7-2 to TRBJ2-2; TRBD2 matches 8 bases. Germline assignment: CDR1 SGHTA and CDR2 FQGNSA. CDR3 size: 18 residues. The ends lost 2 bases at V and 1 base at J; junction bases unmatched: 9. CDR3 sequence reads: CASSLISGGPGNTGELFF. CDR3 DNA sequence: TGTGCCAGCAGCTTAATAAGCGGGGGCCCGGGGAACACCGGGGAGCTGTTTTTT.

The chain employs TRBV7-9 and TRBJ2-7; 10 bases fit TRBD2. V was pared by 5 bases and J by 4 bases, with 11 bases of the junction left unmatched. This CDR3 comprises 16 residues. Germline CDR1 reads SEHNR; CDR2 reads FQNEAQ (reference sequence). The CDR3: CASSPLSGRALYEQYF. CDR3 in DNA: TGTGCCAGCAGCCCCCTAAGCGGGAGGGCCTTATACGAGCAGTACTTC.

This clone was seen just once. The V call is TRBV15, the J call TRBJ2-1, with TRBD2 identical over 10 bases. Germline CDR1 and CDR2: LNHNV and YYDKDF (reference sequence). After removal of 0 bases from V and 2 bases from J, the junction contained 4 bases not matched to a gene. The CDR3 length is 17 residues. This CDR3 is CATSRDLTSGAYNEQFF. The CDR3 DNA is TGTGCCACCAGCAGAGATCTCACTAGCGGGGCCTACAATGAGCAGTTCTTC.

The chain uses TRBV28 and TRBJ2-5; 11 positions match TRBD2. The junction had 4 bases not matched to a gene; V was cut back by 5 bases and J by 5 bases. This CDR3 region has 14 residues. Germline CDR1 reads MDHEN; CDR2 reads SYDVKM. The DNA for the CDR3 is TGTGCCAGCAGTCCTAGCGGGAGGCTGGAGACCCAGTACTTC. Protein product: CASSPSGRLETQYF.

The CDR3 reads CATSRPGGEGYGYTF. CDR3 in DNA: TGTGCCACCAGCAGGCCGGGGGGGGAAGGCTATGGCTACACCTTC. V and J are TRBV15 and TRBJ1-2; perhaps TRBD1 as D (5 bases). CDR1 is LNHNV, CDR2 YYDKDF, per germline (reference sequence). The CDR3 has 15 residues. The V end was cut by 3 bases, the J end by 4 bases, with 15 bases between.

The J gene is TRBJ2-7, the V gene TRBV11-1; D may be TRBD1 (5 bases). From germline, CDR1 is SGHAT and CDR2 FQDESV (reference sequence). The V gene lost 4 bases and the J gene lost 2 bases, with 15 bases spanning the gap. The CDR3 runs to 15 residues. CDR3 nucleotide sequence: TGTGCCAGCAGCTCTGGGGCGTCGATTCCCTACGAGCAGTACTTC. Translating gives CASSSGASIPYEQYF. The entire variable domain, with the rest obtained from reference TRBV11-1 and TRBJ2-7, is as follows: EAEVAQSPRYKITEKSQAVAFWCDPISGHATLYWYRQILGQGPELLVQFQDESVVDDSQLPKDRFSAERLKGVDSTLKIQPAELGDSAMYLCASSSGASIPYEQYFGPGTRLTVT.